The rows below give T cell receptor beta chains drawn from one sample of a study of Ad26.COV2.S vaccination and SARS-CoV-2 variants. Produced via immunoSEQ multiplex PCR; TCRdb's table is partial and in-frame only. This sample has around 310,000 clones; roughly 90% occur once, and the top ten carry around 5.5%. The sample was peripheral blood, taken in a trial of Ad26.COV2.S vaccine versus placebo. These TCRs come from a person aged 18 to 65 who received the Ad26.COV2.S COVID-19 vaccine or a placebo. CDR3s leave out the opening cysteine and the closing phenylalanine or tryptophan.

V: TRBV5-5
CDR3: ASSLGHMSNQPQH

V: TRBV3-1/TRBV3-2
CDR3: ASSQGLTSGGQY

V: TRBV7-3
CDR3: ASSSPTGGGYGYT

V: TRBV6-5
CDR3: ASSYYRENYGYT

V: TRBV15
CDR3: ATSRPLGGGLRQGGTEAF

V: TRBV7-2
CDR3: ASSPGQASSGNTIY

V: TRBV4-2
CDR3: ASSQAGGVSRLGTGELF

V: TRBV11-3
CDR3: ASSLVGDEKLF

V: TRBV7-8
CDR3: ASRSTSGSYNEQF

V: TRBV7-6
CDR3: ASSLMGTGVTGELF

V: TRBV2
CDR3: ASSEGTTGGSF

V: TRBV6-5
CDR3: ASSYGARGRTF

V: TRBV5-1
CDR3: ASRRDRGGETQY

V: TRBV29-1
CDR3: SGQKHDTGELF

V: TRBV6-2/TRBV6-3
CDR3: ASSYSTAFT

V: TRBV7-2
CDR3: ASSFRQTSGSSGTGELF

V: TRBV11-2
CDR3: ASSLEGQGVFYEQY

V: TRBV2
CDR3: ASSEGGFMDYGYT

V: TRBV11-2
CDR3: ASSDPRRGNQPQH

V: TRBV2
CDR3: ASMPTVSSYNEQF

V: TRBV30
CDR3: AWSDGTWNTEAF

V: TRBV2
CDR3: ASIRSLTYEQY

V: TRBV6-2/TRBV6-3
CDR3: ASSGGPNYGYT

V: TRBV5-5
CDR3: ASSLGQHTDTQY

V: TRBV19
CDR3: ASSREQLSGPQH